Below are 23 T cell receptor beta chains sequenced from a single sample in a study of PD-1 blockade in classical Hodgkin lymphoma. Each of the patients experienced relapse following autologous stem cell transplantation, and their brentuximab vedotin exposure differed. The protocol was immunoSEQ multiplex PCR, while the TCRdb copy is restricted to in-frame clones and leaves out a portion. Of some 60,000 clones listed, around 90% are singletons. Sequenced here: peripheral blood mononuclear cells (PBMCs), sampled at baseline. The origin of the receptors is a human donor with classical Hodgkin lymphoma.

The chain uses TRBV2 and TRBJ2-3; the match to TRBD2 covers 14 bases. Per the germline V gene, CDR1 is SNHLY and CDR2 is FYNNEI. Trimming removed 5 bases from V and 7 bases from J; junction bases left unmatched: 5. This CDR3 comprises 15 residues. The DNA for the CDR3 is TGTGCCAGCAGTCGGACTAGCGGGGGGACACATACGCAGTATTTT. It specifies CASSRTSGGTHTQYF.

This clone appeared once. In DNA, the CDR3 is TGTGCCAGCAGTGGCGCTAGCGGGGGGGCCAATGAGCAGTTCTTC. This encodes CASSGASGGANEQFF. The rearrangement uses TRBV2 and TRBJ2-1, with 12 positions matching TRBD2. V gave up 4 bases and J gave up 6 bases; unmatched junction bases: 4. CDR1 SNHLY and CDR2 FYNNEI come from the germline V gene. The CDR3 contains 15 residues.

The CDR3 spells CASSLSSWLSTYNEQFF. The CDR3 nucleotides read TGTGCCAGCAGTTTATCATCGTGGCTCTCCACCTACAATGAGCAGTTCTTC. The chain has TRBV28 and TRBJ2-1; D not resolved. There are 17 residues in the CDR3. Germline loops: CDR1 MDHEN, CDR2 SYDVKM. V was shortened by 1 base and J by 2 bases, with 15 bases between the two germline ends.

The chain couples TRBV19 to TRBJ1-4; D might be TRBD1 (5 bases). From germline, CDR1 is LNHDA and CDR2 SQIVND (reference sequence). The CDR3 is made up of 15 amino acids. Trimming shortened V by 7 bases and J by 2 bases, and 14 bases separated the two germline ends. CDR3 amino acids: CASTVWGRTNEKLFF. The CDR3 DNA follows: TGTGCCAGTACAGTATGGGGCAGGACTAATGAAAAACTGTTTTTT.

This clone turned up a few times. This rearrangement joins TRBV2 to TRBJ1-6, with a weak D call TRBD1 (5 bases). The CDR3 runs 14 residues. V was pared by 4 bases and J by 10 bases, with 14 bases between. Germline values: CDR1 SNHLY, CDR2 FYNNEI. CDR3 in amino acids: CASSGGAAGSPLHF. DNA of the CDR3: TGTGCCAGCAGTGGTGGGGCTGCGGGATCACCCCTCCACTTT.

The chain uses TRBV28 and TRBJ2-1; 12 bases fit TRBD2. This CDR3 comprises 14 residues. Germline CDR1 MDHEN, CDR2 SYDVKM. The trim removed 4 bases at V and 6 bases at J, leaving 1 base unmatched. The CDR3 protein is CASSWGLAGNEQFF. CDR3 sequence (DNA): TGTGCCAGCAGTTGGGGACTAGCGGGCAATGAGCAGTTCTTC.

The chain carries TRBV7-2 and TRBJ1-5; D unclear. V was pared by 4 bases and J by 3 bases, with 10 bases between. Germline V lookup: CDR1 SGHTA, CDR2 FQGNSA. This CDR3 comprises 14 residues. The CDR3 loop reads CASSWAVPNQPQHF. DNA for the CDR3: TGTGCCAGCAGCTGGGCGGTCCCCAATCAGCCCCAGCATTTT.

This clone was recorded only once. This rearrangement joins TRBV13 to TRBJ2-7; maybe TRBD1 (5 bases). Trimming took 5 bases from V and 3 from J, leaving 11 bases between them. The CDR3 has 13 amino acids. Germline values: CDR1 PRHDT, CDR2 FYEKMQ (reference sequence). CDR3 sequence (DNA): TGTGCCAGCAGCCGACAGAGGATCTACGAGCAGTACTTC. The encoded protein is CASSRQRIYEQYF.

The J gene is TRBJ2-1, the V gene TRBV4-1; 8 bases align to TRBD1. The CDR3 runs to 14 residues. CDR1 is MGHRA, CDR2 YSYEKL, per germline. V lost 5 bases and J lost 3; bases outside the gene matches: 3. CDR3 sequence reads: CASSTTGVYNEQFF. The CDR3 region has the DNA TGCGCCAGCAGCACGACAGGGGTCTACAATGAGCAGTTCTTC.

The rearrangement links TRBV7-6 to TRBJ2-7; 9 bases line up with TRBD2. After removal of 2 bases from V and 4 bases from J, the junction contained 9 bases not matched to a gene. CDR1 and CDR2 from the germline V gene are SGHVS and FNYEAQ. This CDR3 has 16 amino acids. In nucleotides, the CDR3 is TGTGCCAGCAGCTTATGCGGGAGGGCCTATAATTACGAGCAGTACTTC. It translates to CASSLCGRAYNYEQYF.

The chain recombines TRBV5-1 with TRBJ2-1; D may correspond to TRBD1 or TRBD2 (6 bases each). Between the trimmed V and J ends, which lost 4 bases and 9 bases, there was a span of 20 bases. The germline V gene has CDR1 SGHRS and CDR2 YFSETQ. The CDR3 length is 15 residues. The CDR3 DNA reads as TGCGCCAGCAGCGGTGGCGGGGCGGTACAGGGTGAGCAGTTCTTC. Amino acid sequence: CASSGGGAVQGEQFF.

Of note for this clone: At one end the junction does not follow the germline gene, possibly because of a read error. The CDR3 is CASSGGGLTYELYF. In DNA form, the CDR3 reads TGCGCCAGCAGCGGAGGAGGCTTGACCTACGAGCTGTACTTC. This chain links TRBV5-1 with TRBJ2-7; D is possibly TRBD2 (5 bases). This CDR3 is built from 14 residues. Germline V CDR1 and CDR2: SGHRS, YFSETQ.

The rearrangement joins TRBV11-2 to TRBJ2-6, with D possibly matching TRBD1 (5 bases). This CDR3 spans 15 amino acids. Germline CDR1 reads SGHAT; CDR2 reads FQNNGV. V was pared by 6 bases and J by 1 base, with 10 bases between. CDR3 nucleotides: TGTGCCAGCAGTCCACCAGGGTCTGGGGCCAACGTCCTGACTTTC. Its protein is CASSPPGSGANVLTF.

The chain couples TRBV6-1 to TRBJ2-7; D not certain. The CDR3 length is 14 residues. The V and J ends lost 7 bases and 0 bases respectively, with 13 bases between them. Germline CDR1 MNHNS, CDR2 SASEGT. The CDR3 coding sequence is TGTGCCAGCATAGGTGTATCAAGCTCCTACGAGCAGTACTTC. Its translation: CASIGVSSSYEQYF.

The chain carries TRBV19 and TRBJ1-1; unclear D gene. Germline-derived CDR1 and CDR2 are LNHDA and SQIVND (reference sequence). CDR3 length: 13 amino acids. The V end lost 7 bases, the J end lost 4 bases, and 13 bases lay between the germline ends. The CDR3 here is CASTPFVGTEAFF. CDR3 sequence (DNA): TGTGCCAGTACCCCCTTCGTGGGCACTGAAGCTTTCTTT.

Only a few counts were recorded for this clone. The chain recombines TRBV6-5 with TRBJ1-1, with 8 bases identical to TRBD1. CDR3 length equals 15 residues. The germline CDR1 and CDR2 sequences are MNHEY and SVGAGI. Unmatched junction bases numbered 7, after V lost 5 bases and J lost 2 bases. The CDR3 spells CASSRDRRTNTEAFF. The CDR3 DNA reads as TGTGCCAGCAGTCGGGACAGGAGGACAAACACTGAAGCTTTCTTT.

The gene calls are TRBV7-8 and TRBJ2-7, with 9 bases identical to TRBD1. This CDR3 has 18 residues. Losses at the gene ends were 5 bases for V and 7 bases for J; bases not matched to a gene: 21. Germline V gives CDR1 SGHVS, CDR2 FQNEAQ. The CDR3 DNA reads as TGTGCCAGCAGCCTACTCCAGGTTACAGGGGGCGGTGGTGGAGAGCAGTACTTC. Its protein product is CASSLLQVTGGGGGEQYF.

The V gene is TRBV28, the J gene TRBJ2-2, with 7 bases fitting TRBD1. This CDR3 contains 15 residues. Germline CDR1 and CDR2: MDHEN and SYDVKM. The V segment lost 7 bases and the J segment 3 bases; nucleotides outside the gene matches: 8. CDR3 nucleotide sequence: TGTGCCAGCACCATACTCGACAGGGACACCGGGGAGCTGTTTTTT. It yields the protein CASTILDRDTGELFF.

The V call is TRBV27, the J call TRBJ2-3, with D perhaps matching TRBD2 (5 bases). CDR1 MNHEY and CDR2 SMNVEV come from the germline V gene (reference sequence). CDR3 length equals 16 residues. Between the trimmed V and J ends, which lost 7 bases and 0 bases, there was a span of 17 bases. This chain's CDR3 is CASTPTPLGSTDTQYF. The CDR3 DNA follows: TGTGCCAGCACCCCTACCCCACTAGGTAGCACAGATACGCAGTATTTT.

The CDR3 sequence: CASSRDRFYNEQFF. The CDR3 region has the DNA TGTGCCAGCAGCCGGGACAGGTTTTACAATGAGCAGTTCTTC. The rearrangement joins TRBV5-4 to TRBJ2-1; TRBD1 matches at 8 bases. Germline trimming cut 4 bases from V and 4 bases from J; bases unmatched to any gene: 4. The CDR3 is 14 residues long. The germline CDR1 and CDR2 sequences are SGHNT and YYREEE (reference sequence).

The rearrangement links TRBV11-2 to TRBJ2-7; 11 bases align to TRBD1. This CDR3 contains 15 residues. CDR1 is SGHAT and CDR2 is FQNNGV in the germline V gene. V shed 5 bases, J shed 3 bases, and the junction held 6 bases outside the gene matches. The CDR3 DNA sequence: TGTGCCAGCAGCCTAAGGGGGACAGGGGGCTACGAGCAGTACTTC. Translating gives CASSLRGTGGYEQYF.

The chain has TRBV19 and TRBJ2-5; 7 nucleotides match TRBD2. The CDR3 contains 16 residues. Germline lookup yields CDR1 LNHDA and CDR2 SQIVND (reference sequence). J was trimmed by 1 base and V by 1 base; bases with no gene match: 6. The CDR3: CASSIAYPSGQETQYF. The CDR3 nucleotides are TGTGCCAGTAGTATAGCGTATCCTAGCGGCCAAGAGACCCAGTACTTC.

J is TRBJ1-6 and V is TRBV6-6; TRBD1 might be the D (5 bases). Trimming pared 6 bases from V and 5 bases from J, leaving 11 bases between. CDR1 and CDR2 (germline): MNHNY, SVGAGI (reference sequence). The CDR3 is 14 residues long. The CDR3 spells CASSAGSNNSPLHF. CDR3 bases: TGTGCCAGCAGCGCAGGGAGTAATAATTCACCCCTCCACTTT.